Each of the 11 T cell receptor beta chains below was sequenced from the same sample in a study of neurological immune-mediated disorders. TCRdb passed the 5' RACE reads through MiXCR, listing each CDR3 protein once. The top ten hold 2% to 2.5% of the sample, which has more than 20,000 distinct CDR3 sequences, over 2% seen once. Sequenced: PBMCs. Source of these receptors: a woman between 45 and 60 years old with multiple sclerosis.

This clonotype was seen ten or more times. This chain links TRBV25-1 with TRBJ2-2, with D perhaps matching TRBD2 (6 bases). The germline CDR1 and CDR2 sequences are MGHDK and SYGVNS. The CDR3 extends over 12 amino acids. V shed 6 bases and J shed 5 bases, with 7 bases lying between them. CDR3 protein: CASRRGTGELFF. The DNA for the CDR3 is TGTGCCAGCAGACGGGGGACCGGGGAGCTGTTTTTT. Full variable domain (outside the CDR3, taken from reference TRBV25-1 and TRBJ2-2): EADIYQTPRYLVIGTGKKITLECSQTMGHDKMYWYQQDPGMELHLIHYSYGVNSTEKGDLSSESTVSRIRTEHFPLTLESARPSHTSQYLCASRRGTGELFFGEGSRLTVL.

This clonotype was seen at least ten times. DNA of the CDR3: TGTGCCATCAGTGAAAGTTCGGTTAACACCGGGGAGCTGTTTTTT. It yields the protein CAISESSVNTGELFF. The chain links TRBV10-3 to TRBJ2-2; no reliable D call. V lost 3 bases and J lost 2, with 10 bases in between. Germline loops: CDR1 ENHRY, CDR2 SYGVKD. The CDR3 runs to 15 residues.

This clonotype was recorded many times. The chain carries TRBV7-2 and TRBJ2-1, with 10 bases identical to TRBD1. Germline V gives CDR1 SGHTA, CDR2 FQGNSA. V lost 4 bases to trimming and J lost 8 bases; unmatched junction nucleotides: 5. The CDR3 sequence is 14 residues long. CDR3 region: CASSSDRGIYEQFF. As DNA, the CDR3 is TGTGCCAGCAGCTCGGACAGGGGGATATATGAGCAGTTCTTC.

At least ten counts were recorded for this clonotype. The J gene is TRBJ2-2, the V gene TRBV7-2; D is uncertain. This CDR3 spans 12 amino acids. Germline V gives CDR1 SGHTA, CDR2 FQGNSA. Trimming left V 1 base short and J 5 bases short, with 2 bases between. The CDR3 bases are TGTGCCAGCAGCTTAGAGACCGGGGAGCTGTTTTTT. This encodes CASSLETGELFF.

This clonotype has ten or more counts. The rearrangement joins TRBV6-5 to TRBJ1-1; TRBD1 agrees at 7 bases. Trimming took 2 bases from V and 3 from J; bases not matched to a gene: 3. The V gene's germline CDR1 is MNHEY and CDR2 SVGAGI. CDR3 size: 14 residues. The CDR3 spells CASSYGTADTEAFF. The CDR3 nucleotides are TGTGCCAGCAGTTACGGGACAGCCGACACTGAAGCTTTCTTT.

This clonotype was observed many times. The rearrangement uses TRBV29-1 and TRBJ2-5, with D tentatively TRBD1 or TRBD2 (5 bases each). CDR1 SQVTM and CDR2 ANQGSEA come from the germline V gene. V was clipped by 3 bases and J by 5 bases, with 19 bases between them. The CDR3 extends over 15 amino acids. The CDR3 spells CSVEGDSRTRETQYF. The CDR3 DNA reads TGCAGCGTTGAGGGAGACAGCCGGACTCGGGAGACCCAGTACTTC.

This clonotype was recorded at least ten times. This sequence joins TRBV5-1 and TRBJ1-1, with D perhaps matching TRBD1 (5 bases). The CDR3 is 18 residues long. The V end was cut by 4 bases, the J end by 4 bases, with 26 bases between. Per germline, CDR1 SGHRS and CDR2 YFSETQ. DNA of the CDR3: TGCGCCAGCAGCCTCCCTCTGCGGGGCAGGGCTTTCGGCACTGAAGCTTTCTTT. Amino acid sequence: CASSLPLRGRAFGTEAFF. The variable domain in full, completed from reference TRBV5-1 and TRBJ1-1, reads KAGVTQTPRYLIKTRGQQVTLSCSPISGHRSVSWYQQTPGQGLQFLFEYFSETQRNKGNFPGRFSGRQFSNSRSEMNVSTLELGDSALYLCASSLPLRGRAFGTEAFFGQGTRLTVV.

This clonotype has at least ten counts. The chain combines TRBV6-5 with TRBJ2-7; perhaps TRBD2 as D (6 bases). CDR3 size: 12 residues. Germline-derived CDR1 and CDR2 are MNHEY and SVGAGI. Trimming took 9 bases from V and 4 from J, leaving 13 bases between them. The CDR3 loop reads CARASGRYEQYF. In DNA form, the CDR3 reads TGTGCCAGGGCAAGCGGGCGATACGAGCAGTACTTC.

Turning to this clonotype: A read error may produce the germline difference seen at one junction end. This chain uses TRBV12-3 or TRBV12-4 with TRBJ2-3; 10 nucleotides match TRBD1. The CDR3 is 15 residues long. The CDR3 bases are TGTGCCAGCAGGAAGACAGGGGGCATAACAGGTACGCAGTATTTT. Amino acid sequence: CASRKTGGITGTQYF.

This clonotype has a count of ten or more. The CDR3 DNA is TGTGCCAGCAGCCAAATATCCCAGGGGTGGTACGAGCAGTACTTC. Amino acids: CASSQISQGWYEQYF. This rearrangement joins TRBV14 to TRBJ2-7, with a possible D match to TRBD1 (6 bases). Germline assignment: CDR1 SGHDN and CDR2 FVKESK. The CDR3 is 15 amino acids. Trimming took 2 bases from V and 4 from J, leaving 15 bases between them.

In its sample, this clonotype was seen many times. V and J are TRBV20-1 and TRBJ1-1; D is ambiguous. Germline V lookup: CDR1 DFQATT, CDR2 SNEGSKA (reference sequence). This CDR3 is built from 12 residues. The V end lost 6 bases, the J end lost 1 base, and 9 bases lay between the germline ends. Here the CDR3 DNA reads TGCAGTGCAAACTCACCGAACACTGAAGCTTTCTTT. This sequence encodes CSANSPNTEAFF.